The T cell receptor beta chain under discussion was sequenced for a study of T-cell reconstitution after alpha-beta-depleted transplantation in children. Unique molecular identifiers were incorporated during preparation of the TCRbeta library. One entry per CDR3 protein, called by TCRdb with MiXCR from the PCR reads. The table includes approximately 520,000 distinct CDR3 sequences, approximately 30% detected once. The germline V gene has CDR1 LGHNA and CDR2 YSLEER. V was shortened by 4 bases and J by 7 bases, with 8 bases between the two germline ends. The CDR3 contains 12 residues. This clonotype was counted between two and nine times.

The rearrangement links TRBV4-3 to TRBJ2-1, with D hard to call. The sequence derives from a human donor who donated a stem cell graft to a child with aplastic anemia. The sequencing used PBMCs from the stem cell graft donor, collected from the stem cell graft. Here the CDR3 reads CASSLYENEQFF. The DNA for the CDR3 is TGCGCCAGCAGCCTATACGAGAATGAGCAGTTCTTC.